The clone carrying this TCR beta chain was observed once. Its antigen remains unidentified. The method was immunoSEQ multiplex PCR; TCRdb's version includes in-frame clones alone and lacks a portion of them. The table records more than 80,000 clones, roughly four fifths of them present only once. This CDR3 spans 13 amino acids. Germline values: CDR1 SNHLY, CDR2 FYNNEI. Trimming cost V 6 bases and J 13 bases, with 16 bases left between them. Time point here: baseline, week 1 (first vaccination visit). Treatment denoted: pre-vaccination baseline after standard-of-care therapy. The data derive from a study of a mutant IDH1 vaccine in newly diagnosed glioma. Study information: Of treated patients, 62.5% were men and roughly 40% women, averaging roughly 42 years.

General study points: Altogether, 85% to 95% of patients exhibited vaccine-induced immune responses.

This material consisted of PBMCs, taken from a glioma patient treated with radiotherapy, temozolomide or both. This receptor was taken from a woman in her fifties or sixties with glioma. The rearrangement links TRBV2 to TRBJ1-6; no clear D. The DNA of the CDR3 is TGTGCCAGCAGCGACATGGGAGGGCCGCCCCTCCACTTT. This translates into CASSDMGGPPLHF.